Following are 29 T cell receptor beta chains from one sample sequenced in a study of CD8 T cells in ankylosing spondylitis. The study's findings and limits: The study identified a TCR beta motif of under 10 highly homologous variants that appeared characteristic of ankylosing spondylitis blood.

From the 5' RACE reads, TCRdb called clonotypes with MiXCR, one entry per CDR3 protein. This sample yields about 800,000 distinct CDR3 sequences, of which approximately 10% are seen a single time; 0.51% belongs to the top ten. Which antigens these TCRs recognize remains unknown. Sequencing input: blood, either unsorted or a sorted T cell fraction (not recorded which). The receptors come from a male donor with ankylosing spondylitis.

This clonotype was counted only a few times. The rearrangement uses TRBV6-6 and TRBJ1-2; tentative D call: TRBD1 (5 bases). This CDR3 contains 12 residues. The germline CDR1 and CDR2 sequences are MNHNY and SVGAGI (reference sequence). The V and J ends lost 4 bases and 8 bases respectively, with 11 bases between them. In DNA form, the CDR3 reads TGTGCCAGCAGTTCACAGGAAAAAGGCTACACCTTC. It translates to CASSSQEKGYTF.

Only a few counts were recorded for this clonotype. J is TRBJ2-1 and V is TRBV20-1, with TRBD2 matching 11 bases. CDR1 DFQATT and CDR2 SNEGSKA come from the germline V gene (reference sequence). V lost 6 bases to trimming and J lost 7 bases; unmatched junction nucleotides: 8. The CDR3 has 14 residues. CDR3 nucleotide sequence: TGCAGTGCCTTTAGCGGGGGGGCGAGTAATGAGCAGTTCTTC. This translates into CSAFSGGASNEQFF.

This clonotype was counted between two and nine times. The chain recombines TRBV20-1 with TRBJ1-1, with TRBD1 as a possible D gene (6 bases). CDR3 length: 13 amino acids. Looked up from germline, CDR1 is DFQATT and CDR2 is SNEGSKA (reference sequence). V was cut by 6 bases and J by 2 bases, with 13 bases left in between. The CDR3 reads CSATQGYNTEAFF. The DNA of the CDR3 is TGCAGTGCCACCCAGGGGTACAACACTGAAGCTTTCTTT.

The chain couples TRBV6-5 to TRBJ2-1; TRBD2 matches at 7 bases. CDR3 length equals 15 residues. Germline V gene data show CDR1 as MNHEY and CDR2 as SVGAGI. Losses at the gene ends were 2 bases for V and 7 bases for J; bases not matched to a gene: 8. The CDR3 loop is CASSYGLAAGNEQFF. In DNA form, the CDR3 reads TGTGCCAGCAGTTACGGCCTAGCGGCGGGGAATGAGCAGTTCTTC.

The sample holds a few counts of this clonotype. V is TRBV20-1 and J is TRBJ1-1; D unresolved. With 5 bases removed from V and 0 bases from J, the gap between germline ends came to 13 bases. The CDR3 extends over 14 amino acids. Germline V gene lookup returns CDR1 DFQATT and CDR2 SNEGSKA (reference sequence). The CDR3 reads CSAVEGGMNTEAFF. The CDR3 DNA is TGCAGTGCTGTAGAAGGAGGAATGAACACTGAAGCTTTCTTT.

The V call is TRBV15, the J call TRBJ2-7; perhaps D is TRBD1 or TRBD2 (5 bases each). This CDR3 comprises 15 residues. Trimming pared 0 bases from V and 3 bases from J, leaving 12 bases between. Germline V CDR1 and CDR2: LNHNV, YYDKDF (reference sequence). CDR3 loop: CATSRERDARYEQYF. The DNA of the CDR3 is TGTGCCACCAGCAGAGAACGGGACGCTCGCTACGAGCAGTACTTC.

This clonotype has a handful of counts. V usage is TRBV20-1 and J usage is TRBJ1-4; 7 positions agree with TRBD1. Germline V gene lookup returns CDR1 DFQATT and CDR2 SNEGSKA (reference sequence). With V trimmed by 6 bases and J by 6 bases, 4 bases remained unmatched. CDR3 length: 12 amino acids. The CDR3 bases are TGCAGTGCAGGGACAGACCATGAAAAACTGTTTTTT. This codes for CSAGTDHEKLFF.

This clonotype came up a few times. This rearrangement joins TRBV12-3 or TRBV12-4 to TRBJ1-1; D gene ambiguous. The CDR3 has 13 residues. Trimming removed 4 bases from V and 4 bases from J, with 10 bases in between. This chain's CDR3 is CASSYTPGTEAFF. CDR3 in DNA: TGTGCCAGCAGTTATACACCTGGCACTGAAGCTTTCTTT.

This clonotype was seen more than once but under ten times. The V and J genes are TRBV9 and TRBJ2-1, with a tentative D call TRBD1 (6 bases). Deletions cut 0 bases from V and 4 bases from J, with 14 bases between. The germline V gene has CDR1 SGDLS and CDR2 YYNGEE. The CDR3 covers 16 residues. CDR3 sequence reads: CASSVAFRGTYNEQFF. CDR3 DNA sequence: TGTGCCAGCAGCGTAGCTTTTAGGGGGACGTACAATGAGCAGTTCTTC. Using reference TRBV9 and TRBJ2-1 for the parts outside the CDR3, the full variable domain is DSGVTQTPKHLITATGQRVTLRCSPRSGDLSVYWYQQSLDQGLQFLIQYYNGEERAKGNILERFSAQQFPDLHSELNLSSLELGDSALYFCASSVAFRGTYNEQFFGPGTRLTVL.

This clonotype was observed at least ten times. CDR3 in DNA: TGTGCCAGCAGTTCCCCACGGAATGAGCAGTTCTTC. Its translation is CASSSPRNEQFF. This chain connects TRBV6-6 to TRBJ2-1; D unresolved. Trimming left V 4 bases short and J 7 bases short, with 8 bases between. The germline V gene has CDR1 MNHNY and CDR2 SVGAGI (reference sequence). This CDR3 has 12 amino acids.

Many counts were recorded for this clonotype. The chain carries TRBV20-1 and TRBJ2-5, with D possibly being TRBD1 (6 bases). Trimming left V 1 base short and J 7 bases short, with 19 bases between. CDR3 length: 15 amino acids. The germline gives CDR1 DFQATT, CDR2 SNEGSKA (reference sequence). The CDR3 sequence: CSARAPDRSGGTQYF. CDR3 in DNA: TGCAGTGCTAGAGCCCCGGACAGAAGTGGTGGGACCCAGTACTTC.

V gene TRBV20-1 combines with J gene TRBJ1-2, with D uncertain. Germline V gene sequence: CDR1 DFQATT, CDR2 SNEGSKA (reference sequence). The CDR3 has 13 residues. CDR3 coding DNA: TGCAGCTGCGGCCTAAACAGTCGCTATGGCTACACCTTC. This gives the protein CSCGLNSRYGYTF.

This clonotype was counted a few times. V is TRBV6-5 and J is TRBJ2-3; the match to TRBD2 covers 10 bases. V lost 1 base and J lost 4; bases outside the gene matches: 5. The germline CDR1 and CDR2 sequences are MNHEY and SVGAGI. The CDR3 has 16 residues. The CDR3 loop reads CASSYYLAGVADTQYF. The CDR3 region has the DNA TGTGCCAGCAGTTACTATCTAGCGGGAGTAGCAGATACGCAGTATTTT.

The chain uses TRBV5-1 and TRBJ2-7; no definite D call. The CDR3 is 15 amino acids. Germline CDR1 SGHRS, CDR2 YFSETQ. Trimming cost V 1 base and J 0 bases, with 11 bases left between them. CDR3 sequence: CASSLTTLSSYEQYF. CDR3 nucleotides: TGCGCCAGCAGCTTGACTACACTTAGCTCCTACGAGCAGTACTTC.

This clonotype was counted between two and nine times. The gene calls are TRBV20-1 and TRBJ2-5; 8 bases match TRBD1. Per germline, CDR1 DFQATT and CDR2 SNEGSKA (reference sequence). J gave up 5 bases and V 0 bases, and 5 bases lay outside the gene matches. This CDR3 has 14 amino acids. The CDR3 DNA follows: TGCAGTGCTAGAGATCGGACAGGGAAGGAGACCCAGTACTTC. It yields the protein CSARDRTGKETQYF.

The genes are TRBV20-1 and TRBJ2-5; 11 bases align to TRBD2. Germline V gene lookup returns CDR1 DFQATT and CDR2 SNEGSKA (reference sequence). The CDR3 is 15 amino acids. The junction had 5 bases not matched to a gene; V was cut back by 0 bases and J by 5 bases. The CDR3 loop reads CSAREPRTSGETQYF. In DNA, the CDR3 is TGCAGTGCTAGAGAGCCACGGACTAGCGGGGAGACCCAGTACTTC.

This clonotype was observed a handful of times. The chain combines TRBV15 with TRBJ1-1; D is undetermined. Germline V gene lookup returns CDR1 LNHNV and CDR2 YYDKDF (reference sequence). Trimming stripped 1 base from V and 3 bases from J, with 6 bases between. The CDR3 contains 13 residues. CDR3 DNA sequence: TGTGCCACCAGCAGAGTCCCGGACACTGAAGCTTTCTTT. It yields the protein CATSRVPDTEAFF. Drawing the rest from reference TRBV15 and TRBJ1-1, the complete variable domain is DAMVIQNPRYQVTQFGKPVTLSCSQTLNHNVMYWYQQKSSQAPKLLFHYYDKDFNNEADTPDNFQSRRPNTSFCFLDIRSPGLGDTAMYLCATSRVPDTEAFFGQGTRLTVV.

The rearrangement uses TRBV2 and TRBJ1-3, with D hard to call. Germline V CDR1 and CDR2: SNHLY, FYNNEI. V lost 7 bases, J lost 0 bases, and 7 bases lay in between. The CDR3 loop spans 13 amino acids. CDR3 in amino acids: CASNEISGNTIYF. Here the CDR3 DNA reads TGTGCCAGCAACGAGATCTCTGGAAACACCATATATTTT.

The rearrangement links TRBV21-1 to TRBJ2-4; TRBD2 was called by the table and not checked on the DNA. TRBV21-1 counts as a pseudogene. The length of the CDR3 is 15 residues. This chain's CDR3 is CASSPSRVAKNIQYF. The CDR3 nucleotides read TGTGCCAGCAGCCCCTCCAGGGTAGCCAAAAACATTCAGTACTTC.

This clonotype was detected many times. As DNA, the CDR3 is TGTGCCAGCAGTTTCGGGACTAGTTACAATGAGCAGTTCTTC. Encoded protein: CASSFGTSYNEQFF. The V and J genes are TRBV12-3 or TRBV12-4 and TRBJ2-1; TRBD2 agrees at 8 bases. There are 14 residues in the CDR3. The V gene end was trimmed by 3 bases and the J gene end by 4 bases; junction bases not matched to a gene: 2.

This clonotype was seen a few times. The chain joins TRBV20-1 to TRBJ2-3; perhaps TRBD2 as D (5 bases). CDR1 DFQATT and CDR2 SNEGSKA come from the germline V gene (reference sequence). The V gene lost 7 bases and the J gene lost 0 bases, with 11 bases spanning the gap. The CDR3 sequence is 13 residues long. CDR3 sequence: CSGLSASTDTQYF. In DNA form, the CDR3 reads TGCAGTGGCCTTAGCGCGAGCACAGATACGCAGTATTTT.

Ten or more counts support this clonotype. This chain connects TRBV7-2 to TRBJ2-3, with D perhaps being TRBD1 or TRBD2 (5 bases each). Per germline, CDR1 SGHTA and CDR2 FQGNSA. CDR3 length: 14 amino acids. V was cut by 3 bases and J by 4 bases, with 11 bases left in between. The CDR3 spells CASSFLGDPDTQYF. The CDR3 nucleotides are TGTGCCAGCAGCTTTCTGGGGGATCCAGATACGCAGTATTTT.

This clonotype was recorded a few times. The chain combines TRBV28 with TRBJ2-5; D may be TRBD2 (6 bases). Trimming shortened V by 9 bases and J by 7 bases, and 15 bases separated the two germline ends. Germline V gives CDR1 MDHEN, CDR2 SYDVKM. The CDR3 runs 12 residues. The CDR3 DNA follows: TGTGCCAGTGGTAGGGACTCCGTGACCCAGTACTTC. This gives the protein CASGRDSVTQYF.

The chain links TRBV24-1 to TRBJ2-5; 8 bases map to TRBD2. From germline, CDR1 is KGHDR and CDR2 SFDVKD. The V and J ends lost 3 bases and 5 bases, in that order; junction bases with no gene match: 4. This CDR3 has 14 residues. For the CDR3, the DNA is TGTGCCACCAGTGATGGGGCTAGCGGGGAGACCCAGTACTTC. This sequence encodes CATSDGASGETQYF.

This clonotype was recorded a few times. This chain uses TRBV5-1 with TRBJ2-7; the D gene is possibly TRBD1 (5 bases). CDR1 and CDR2 from the germline V gene are SGHRS and YFSETQ. The CDR3 is 15 amino acids. V gave up 3 bases and J gave up 2 bases, with 15 bases separating them. The DNA of the CDR3 is TGCGCCAGCAGCTCCTCAGGGTCCCCAACCTACGAGCAGTACTTC. Protein: CASSSSGSPTYEQYF. The full variable domain, with the rest looked up from reference TRBV5-1 and TRBJ2-7, is KAGVTQTPRYLIKTRGQQVTLSCSPISGHRSVSWYQQTPGQGLQFLFEYFSETQRNKGNFPGRFSGRQFSNSRSEMNVSTLELGDSALYLCASSSSGSPTYEQYFGPGTRLTVT.

This clonotype was detected ten times or more. The rearrangement joins TRBV12-3 or TRBV12-4 to TRBJ2-4; TRBD2 is a possible D gene (6 bases). The germline V and J ends were trimmed by 8 bases and 7 bases, with 12 bases remaining between them. The CDR3 totals 12 residues. CDR3 in DNA: TGTGCCAGCTCGGGGACTGCGAACATTCAGTACTTC. Translated: CASSGTANIQYF.

The rearrangement uses TRBV5-1 and TRBJ2-2; possibly TRBD1 for D (6 bases). The CDR3 has 16 amino acids. Trimming pared 4 bases from V and 5 bases from J, leaving 18 bases between. Germline assignment: CDR1 SGHRS and CDR2 YFSETQ. DNA for the CDR3: TGCGCCAGCAGCCCAAGGACGTCAGGGGATACCGGGGAGCTGTTTTTT. The encoded protein is CASSPRTSGDTGELFF.

The V and J genes are TRBV7-6 and TRBJ2-5, with 7 bases fitting TRBD1. Germline CDR1 SGHVS, CDR2 FNYEAQ. CDR3 length: 15 residues. With 1 base clipped from V and 5 bases from J, the junction kept 7 bases outside the gene matches. The CDR3 loop is CASSLVRQGGETQYF. Written as DNA, the CDR3 is TGTGCCAGCAGCTTAGTCAGACAGGGTGGCGAGACCCAGTACTTC.

This clonotype has more than one count but fewer than ten. The rearrangement uses TRBV20-1 and TRBJ2-5, with D perhaps TRBD1 (6 bases). The CDR3 is 13 residues long. Trimming shortened V by 5 bases and J by 5 bases, and 15 bases separated the two germline ends. The germline gives CDR1 DFQATT, CDR2 SNEGSKA (reference sequence). CDR3 region: CSAQYRDGETQYF. DNA for the CDR3: TGCAGTGCTCAATACAGGGACGGGGAGACCCAGTACTTC.